A single sample is the source of the 18 T cell receptor beta chains below, sequenced in a study of cytomegalovirus exposure and HLA in healthy donors (TCRdb year 2017). Preparation of the library involved the immunoSEQ multiplex PCR assay. The multiplex PCR relied on a mix of 60 forward primers for TCR Vbeta segments and 13 reverse primers for TCR Jbeta segments. Not all clones reach the TCRdb copy of this immuneACCESS table, which keeps in-frame sequences only. Checked studies attribute under half of the gap to unresolved V genes and leave the rest unexplained. The sample table holds 99,000 or so clones, of which 65% to 80% were seen once. The ten top clones hold around 15% of the sample. Input material: PBMCs. The receptors here all came from a man aged 60 to 69 in good health and CMV-seropositive.

This clone occurred once. The chain has TRBV19 and TRBJ2-1, with a tentative D call TRBD1 (5 bases). Germline V gene lookup returns CDR1 LNHDA and CDR2 SQIVND (reference sequence). V dropped 8 bases and J dropped 0 bases, with 17 bases sitting between them. This CDR3 is built from 16 residues. The CDR3 reads CASDRSDSLSYNEQFF. For the CDR3, the DNA is TGTGCCAGTGACCGATCTGACAGCCTCTCCTACAATGAGCAGTTCTTC.

The gene calls are TRBV5-1 and TRBJ2-7, with D perhaps matching TRBD1 (6 bases). The length of the CDR3 is 13 residues. Trimming removed 1 base from V and 7 bases from J, with 12 bases in between. The V gene's germline CDR1 is SGHRS and CDR2 YFSETQ. CDR3 region: CASSLYQGQEQYF. Written as DNA, the CDR3 is TGCGCCAGCAGCTTGTATCAGGGGCAGGAGCAGTACTTC.

V and J are TRBV27 and TRBJ1-6; the D gene is possibly TRBD1 (5 bases). The CDR3 has 15 amino acids. Germline V gene sequence: CDR1 MNHEY, CDR2 SMNVEV (reference sequence). Trimming removed 10 bases from V and 7 bases from J, with 20 bases in between. In nucleotides, the CDR3 is TGTGCCACCTCGACAGCTACCGAGAAAAATTCACCCCTCCACTTT. As protein: CATSTATEKNSPLHF.

The V and J genes are TRBV9 and TRBJ1-3, with a tentative D call TRBD1 (6 bases). With 4 bases removed from V and 2 bases from J, the gap between germline ends came to 19 bases. This CDR3 comprises 17 residues. Germline-derived CDR1 and CDR2 are SGDLS and YYNGEE. The CDR3 DNA follows: TGTGCCAGCAGCCCTGGGGGTGGGGGCCTCCCTGGAAACACCATATATTTT. It specifies CASSPGGGGLPGNTIYF.

DNA of the CDR3: TGTGCCACCAGCAGAGATCAAACAGCAACCTACGAGCAGTACTTC. Translation gives CATSRDQTATYEQYF. The rearrangement uses TRBV15 and TRBJ2-7; D is undetermined. The germline V and J ends were trimmed by 0 bases and 2 bases, with 11 bases remaining between them. From germline, CDR1 is LNHNV and CDR2 YYDKDF (reference sequence). This CDR3 is built from 15 residues.

This clone was counted a few times. The chain combines TRBV5-8 with TRBJ2-3, with TRBD1 matching 9 bases. The CDR3 covers 16 residues. V lost 0 bases, J lost 2 bases, and 4 bases stayed unmatched. From germline, CDR1 is SGHTS and CDR2 YDEGEE. The CDR3 DNA reads TGTGCCAGCAGCTTGGCCGGGACAGGGAACACAGATACGCAGTATTTT. Its protein is CASSLAGTGNTDTQYF.

The chain has TRBV7-3 and TRBJ2-5; 7 bases are a match to TRBD2. V lost 4 bases, J lost 1 base, and 6 bases stayed unmatched. The CDR3 runs 15 residues. In germline, CDR1 is SGHTA, CDR2 FQGTGA. The CDR3 DNA is TGTGCCAGCAGCTACCAAGCGGGGACCCAAGAGACCCAGTACTTC. Protein: CASSYQAGTQETQYF.

The V call is TRBV5-1, the J call TRBJ2-7; 7 bases match TRBD1. Germline V lookup: CDR1 SGHRS, CDR2 YFSETQ. The length of the CDR3 is 16 residues. J was trimmed by 1 base and V by 0 bases; bases with no gene match: 7. Written as DNA, the CDR3 is TGCGCCAGCAGCTTGGTTTTAGGGACAGAGTCCTACGAGCAGTACTTC. It is translated as CASSLVLGTESYEQYF.

The chain carries TRBV28 and TRBJ1-5; possible D gene TRBD1, 6 bases. V dropped 6 bases and J dropped 2 bases, with 14 bases sitting between them. The V gene's germline CDR1 is MDHEN and CDR2 SYDVKM. The CDR3 length is 15 residues. Here the CDR3 reads CASSRGGAGNQPQHF. The CDR3, as DNA: TGTGCCAGCAGCCGCGGGGGCGCGGGCAATCAGCCCCAGCATTTT.

The chain carries TRBV4-1 and TRBJ2-6; unclear D gene. V was cut by 1 base and J by 0 bases, with 7 bases left in between. This CDR3 has 16 amino acids. Per the germline V gene, CDR1 is MGHRA and CDR2 is YSYEKL. In nucleotides, the CDR3 is TGCGCCAGCAGCCAAGGCCCTAACTCTGGGGCCAACGTCCTGACTTTC. Encoded protein: CASSQGPNSGANVLTF.

This chain connects TRBV27 to TRBJ1-1; D is unresolved. The germline V gene encodes CDR1 MNHEY and CDR2 SMNVEV (reference sequence). V was trimmed by 1 base and J by 6 bases, leaving 15 bases between them. This CDR3 is built from 15 residues. The CDR3, as DNA: TGTGCCAGCAGTTTATTAACAGCCCGGGATGCTGAAGCTTTCTTT. Its protein is CASSLLTARDAEAFF.

V is TRBV5-6 and J is TRBJ2-3, with 11 bases aligning to TRBD2. Germline-derived CDR1 and CDR2 are SGHDT and YYEEEE. CDR3 length: 18 amino acids. The V segment lost 3 bases and the J segment 0 bases; nucleotides outside the gene matches: 9. CDR3 sequence reads: CASSSLGSSGGSTDTQYF. DNA for the CDR3: TGTGCCAGCAGCTCGCTTGGGTCTAGCGGGGGGAGCACAGATACGCAGTATTTT.

The V call is TRBV6-1, the J call TRBJ2-1; 10 positions match TRBD2. Germline values: CDR1 MNHNS, CDR2 SASEGT. V shed 4 bases and J 0 bases; nucleotides not matched to a gene: 6. The CDR3 has 17 residues. DNA for the CDR3: TGTGCCAGCAGTGCACCTAGCGGGGGCCTCTCCTACAATGAGCAGTTCTTC. It specifies CASSAPSGGLSYNEQFF.

The V call is TRBV6-1, the J call TRBJ2-7; perhaps TRBD1 as D (6 bases). CDR3 length equals 14 residues. Trimming took off 4 bases at V and 2 bases at J, with 12 bases between the two ends. The germline V gene encodes CDR1 MNHNS and CDR2 SASEGT. The CDR3 loop reads CASSGDRPAYEQYF. The CDR3 nucleotides read TGTGCCAGCAGTGGAGACAGGCCCGCCTACGAGCAGTACTTC.

The chain recombines TRBV6-5 with TRBJ2-5, with TRBD1 matching over 7 bases. Germline assignment: CDR1 MNHEY and CDR2 SVGAGI. Trimming cost V 9 bases and J 4 bases; bases outside gene matches: 2. The CDR3 covers 11 residues. The CDR3 sequence: CASHRGETQYF. CDR3 DNA sequence: TGTGCCAGTCACAGGGGAGAGACCCAGTACTTC.

The chain has TRBV11-3 and TRBJ2-2; D not certain. From germline, CDR1 is SGHNT and CDR2 YENEEA. The CDR3 runs to 14 residues. V lost 1 base to trimming and J lost 5 bases, with 8 bases between them. The CDR3 DNA follows: TGTGCCAGCAGCTTAGGGCGGAAAACCGGGGAGCTGTTTTTT. As protein: CASSLGRKTGELFF.

This clone was counted only a few times. V and J are TRBV5-6 and TRBJ2-7; 9 bases line up with TRBD1. Looked up from germline, CDR1 is SGHDT and CDR2 is YYEEEE. V lost 5 bases to trimming and J lost 6 bases; unmatched junction nucleotides: 9. The CDR3 covers 14 residues. CDR3 sequence (DNA): TGTGCCAGCAGTATCCGGGACAGGGAGGGCGAGCAGTACTTC. Amino acids: CASSIRDREGEQYF.

The chain has TRBV21-1 and TRBJ2-7; TRBD1, the table's D call, was not compared with the DNA. TRBV21-1 is classified as a pseudogene. The CDR3 spans 15 residues. The CDR3 region has the DNA TGTGCCAGCAGGACTGGGACACACTCGAGTTACGAGCAGTACTTC. It translates to CASRTGTHSSYEQYF.